A selection of T cell receptor beta chains follows, all from one sample in a study of blood T cell repertoires in COVID-19. Assay used: immunoSEQ multiplex PCR; TCRdb lists only in-frame clones, some missing. This table has fewer than 65,000 clones, roughly 90% appearing once. Sequencing input: peripheral blood. Source of these receptors: a man in his forties or fifties with acute or convalescent COVID-19. The CDR3 runs from the conserved cysteine through the conserved F or W. The D gene is left open where the match is weak. Clone size appears in some rows only: once, few, many, or a class for an expanded clone.

v_call,j_call,clone_size,cdr3_length,d_call,cdr3_aa,cdr3_nt
TRBV3-1/TRBV3-2,TRBJ1-4,.,16,TRBD1,CASSQDLGTANEKLFF,TGTGCCAGCAGCCAAGATCTTGGGACAGCTAATGAAAAACTGTTTTTT
TRBV11-2,TRBJ2-7,.,13,TRBD1,CASTRTGGYEQYF,TGTGCCAGCACCCGGACAGGGGGCTACGAGCAGTACTTC
TRBV24-1,TRBJ2-7,.,14,TRBD1,CATRETGTPPEQYF,TGTGCCACCAGGGAGACAGGGACCCCGCCCGAGCAGTACTTC
TRBV10-3,TRBJ1-6,.,16,TRBD1,CAISVGQGELGSPLHF,TGTGCCATCAGTGTTGGACAGGGAGAGTTAGGATCACCCCTCCACTTT
TRBV5-4,TRBJ1-1,.,13,TRBD1,CASSLKGAVEAFF,TGTGCCAGCAGCTTGAAGGGGGCGGTTGAAGCTTTCTTT
TRBV19,TRBJ2-3,.,14,.,CASGTGTYTDTQYF,TGTGCCAGCGGAACCGGGACTTACACAGATACGCAGTATTTT
TRBV21-1,TRBJ1-3,.,14,.,CAESGKGSGNTIYF,TGTGCCGAATCGGGGAAGGGCTCTGGAAACACCATATATTTT
TRBV10-2,TRBJ1-6,once,14,TRBD1,CASSGGTGNSPLHF,TGCGCCAGCAGTGGAGGGACAGGGAATTCACCCCTCCACTTT
TRBV5-6,TRBJ1-4,once,14,.,CASSLAGMGEKLFF,TGTGCCAGCAGCCTAGCGGGTATGGGTGAAAAACTGTTTTTT
TRBV2,TRBJ1-2,.,15,.,CASSFSPGQNYGYTF,TGTGCCAGCAGCTTCTCTCCCGGACAAAACTATGGCTACACCTTC
TRBV5-1,TRBJ1-2,.,14,TRBD1,CASSSLQTGYGYTF,TGCGCCAGCAGCTCACTGCAGACAGGGTATGGCTACACCTTC
TRBV27,TRBJ2-1,.,14,.,CASSQGRSYNEQFF,TGTGCCAGCAGCCAGGGGAGATCCTACAATGAGCAGTTCTTC
TRBV7-2,TRBJ2-7,.,14,TRBD2,CASSLGGGSLEQYF,TGTGCCAGCAGCTTAGGCGGGGGATCCCTCGAGCAGTACTTC
TRBV27,TRBJ2-7,once,14,.,CASLKTTGTYEQYF,TGTGCCAGCCTAAAGACGACAGGCACCTACGAGCAGTACTTC
TRBV24-1,TRBJ1-2,.,15,.,CATSDPMRGDYGYTF,TGTGCCACCAGTGACCCAATGCGGGGTGACTATGGCTACACCTTC
TRBV19,TRBJ2-1,.,15,TRBD2,CASSKLAGMYNEQFF,TGTGCCAGTAGCAAGTTAGCGGGGATGTACAATGAGCAGTTCTTC
TRBV28,TRBJ1-1,.,14,.,CASSIPQGNTEAFF,TGTGCCAGCAGTATACCCCAGGGGAACACTGAAGCTTTCTTT
TRBV30,TRBJ1-1,.,14,.,CAWRLLQGATEAFF,TGTGCCTGGAGACTCCTACAGGGAGCAACTGAAGCTTTCTTT
TRBV30,TRBJ2-3,.,14,TRBD2,CAWSSGGGPDTQYF,TGTGCCTGGAGTAGCGGGGGAGGGCCAGATACGCAGTATTTT
TRBV12-3/TRBV12-4,TRBJ2-3,.,12,.,CASSPLSDTQYF,TGTGCCAGCAGCCCACTTTCGGATACGCAGTATTTT
TRBV19,TRBJ1-5,.,14,.,CASSIRGGNQPQHF,TGTGCCAGTAGTATACGGGGGGGCAATCAGCCCCAGCATTTT
TRBV4-1,TRBJ1-3,.,14,TRBD1,CASSQTGAGNTIYF,TGCGCCAGCAGCCAAACAGGGGCGGGAAACACCATATATTTT
TRBV4-2,TRBJ2-1,.,17,TRBD2,CASSQGDGTSAYNEQFF,TGTGCCAGCAGCCAAGGGGACGGGACTAGCGCCTACAATGAGCAGTTCTTC
TRBV3-1/TRBV3-2,TRBJ2-7,.,13,TRBD2,CASRTGGEGEQYF,TGTGCCAGCCGGACGGGAGGGGAAGGCGAGCAGTACTTC
TRBV12-3/TRBV12-4,TRBJ1-5,.,13,.,CASSWGGNQPQHF,TGTGCCAGCAGTTGGGGGGGTAATCAGCCCCAGCATTTT
TRBV29-1,TRBJ2-5,.,12,TRBD1,CSVRDSGETQYF,TGCAGCGTCCGGGACAGCGGAGAGACCCAGTACTTC
TRBV7-2,TRBJ1-2,.,12,.,CASSLGSYGYTF,TGTGCCAGCAGCTTAGGCAGTTATGGCTACACCTTC
TRBV3-1/TRBV3-2,TRBJ2-3,.,15,TRBD1,CASSRQGLRTDTQYF,TGTGCCAGCAGTCGACAGGGGCTTCGCACAGATACGCAGTATTTT